These T cell receptor beta chains were read from a single sample in a study of OX40 agonist ivuxolimab in advanced cancers. TCRdb's table, derived via immunoSEQ multiplex PCR, lists solely in-frame clones and lacks some. Of about 62,000 clones in the sample, roughly 85% were seen once. Sequencing was performed on CD4+ or CD8+ T cells sorted from blood, taken in a trial of the OX40 agonist ivuxolimab. These receptors were obtained from an adult with an advanced solid tumor such as melanoma, head and neck, liver or kidney cancer. Each CDR3 is given without its conserved first and last residue.

v_call,j_call,cdr3_aa
TRBV6-5,TRBJ1-2,ANSYSGVGGYT
TRBV2,-,ASRRQAQSYEQY
TRBV11-2,TRBJ2-7,ASSLRDKTGYEQY
TRBV4-1,TRBJ1-2,ASSQPQWGDPYGYT
TRBV2,TRBJ1-6,ASSDSGPDYSPLH
TRBV19,TRBJ2-2,AVQGANTGELF
TRBV30,TRBJ1-4,AWSEGQGGEKLF
TRBV2,TRBJ2-3,ASIFLYPGGGTDTQY
TRBV7-2,TRBJ1-5,ASSLAQGTQPQH
TRBV6-5,TRBJ2-1,ASSRSGTGYNEQF
TRBV4-1,TRBJ1-1,ASSQGQGSIEAF
TRBV6-5,TRBJ2-5,ASRPTGRETQY
TRBV6-6,TRBJ2-7,ASRFGLAGAYEQY
TRBV6-5,TRBJ2-1,ASSTLYRGYNEQF
TRBV7-6,TRBJ1-4,ASSKTADNEKLF
TRBV7-9,TRBJ1-3,ASSLGVNSGNTIY
TRBV5-6,TRBJ2-7,ASSYDRWGYEQY
TRBV19,TRBJ1-5,ASSTGGLANQPQH
TRBV28,TRBJ1-1,ASSTRQPSPYTEAF
TRBV4-1,TRBJ2-7,ASSQGVGATYEQY
TRBV12-1,TRBJ2-1,ASSPRQRQGGEQF
TRBV19,TRBJ2-3,ASQRDGTDTQY